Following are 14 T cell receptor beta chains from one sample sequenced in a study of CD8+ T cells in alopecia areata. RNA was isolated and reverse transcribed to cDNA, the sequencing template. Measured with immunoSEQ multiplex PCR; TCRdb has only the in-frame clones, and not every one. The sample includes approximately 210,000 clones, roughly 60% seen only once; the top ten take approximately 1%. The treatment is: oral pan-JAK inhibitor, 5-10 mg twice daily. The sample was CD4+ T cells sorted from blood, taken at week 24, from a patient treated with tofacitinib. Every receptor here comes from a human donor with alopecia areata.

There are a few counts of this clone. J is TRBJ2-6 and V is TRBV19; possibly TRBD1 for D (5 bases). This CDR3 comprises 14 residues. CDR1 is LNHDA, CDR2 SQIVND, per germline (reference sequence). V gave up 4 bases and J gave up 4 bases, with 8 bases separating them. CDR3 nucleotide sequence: TGTGCCAGTAGTACAGGGCTCGGGGCCAACGTCCTGACTTTC. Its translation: CASSTGLGANVLTF. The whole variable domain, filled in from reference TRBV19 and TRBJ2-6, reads DGGITQSPKYLFRKEGQNVTLSCEQNLNHDAMYWYRQDPGQGLRLIYYSQIVNDFQKGDIAEGYSVSREKKESFPLTVTSAQKNPTAFYLCASSTGLGANVLTFGAGSRLTVL.

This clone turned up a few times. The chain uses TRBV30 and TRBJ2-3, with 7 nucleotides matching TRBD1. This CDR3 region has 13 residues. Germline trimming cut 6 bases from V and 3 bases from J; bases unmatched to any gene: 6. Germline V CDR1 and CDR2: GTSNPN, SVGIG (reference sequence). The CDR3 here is CACTGVRTDTQYF. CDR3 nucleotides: TGTGCCTGCACAGGGGTTCGTACAGATACGCAGTATTTT.

The CDR3 DNA is TGTGCCACCAGCTACGGGACAGGGGTAACCTACGAGCAGTACTTC. Translating it yields CATSYGTGVTYEQYF. V and J are TRBV15 and TRBJ2-7; 10 bases align to TRBD1. The CDR3 spans 15 residues. J was trimmed by 2 bases and V by 5 bases; bases with no gene match: 6. Germline CDR1 reads LNHNV; CDR2 reads YYDKDF (reference sequence).

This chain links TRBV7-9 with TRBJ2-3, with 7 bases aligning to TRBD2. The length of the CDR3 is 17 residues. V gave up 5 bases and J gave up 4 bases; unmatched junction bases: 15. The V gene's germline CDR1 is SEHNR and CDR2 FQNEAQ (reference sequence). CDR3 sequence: CASSPGRSSGGADTQYF. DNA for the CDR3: TGTGCCAGCAGCCCAGGGAGGTCTAGCGGTGGAGCAGATACGCAGTATTTT.

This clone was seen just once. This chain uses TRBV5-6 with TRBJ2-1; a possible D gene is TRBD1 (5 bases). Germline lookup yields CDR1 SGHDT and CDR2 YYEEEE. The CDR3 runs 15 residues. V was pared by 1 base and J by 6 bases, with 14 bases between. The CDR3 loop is CASSLLHTGVNEQFF. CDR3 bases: TGTGCCAGCAGCTTGCTACATACAGGAGTCAATGAGCAGTTCTTC.

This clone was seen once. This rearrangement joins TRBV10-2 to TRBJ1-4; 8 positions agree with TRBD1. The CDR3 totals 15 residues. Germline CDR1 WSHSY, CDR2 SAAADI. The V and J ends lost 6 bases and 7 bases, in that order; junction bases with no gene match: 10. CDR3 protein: CASRSSGQGGEKLFF. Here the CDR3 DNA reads TGCGCCAGCAGGAGCAGTGGACAGGGAGGTGAAAAACTGTTTTTT.

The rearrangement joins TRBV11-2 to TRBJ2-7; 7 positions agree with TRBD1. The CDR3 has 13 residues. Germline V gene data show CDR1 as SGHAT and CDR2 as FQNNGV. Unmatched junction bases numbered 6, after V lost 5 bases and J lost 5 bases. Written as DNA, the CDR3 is TGTGCCAGCAGCCCGGACAGGATAAACGAGCAGTACTTC. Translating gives CASSPDRINEQYF.

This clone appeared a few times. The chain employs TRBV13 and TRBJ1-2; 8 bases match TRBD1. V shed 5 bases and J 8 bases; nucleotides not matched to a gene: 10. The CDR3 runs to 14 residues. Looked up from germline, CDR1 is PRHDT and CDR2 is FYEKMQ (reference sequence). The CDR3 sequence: CASSLGTGQRGYTF. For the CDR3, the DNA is TGTGCCAGCAGCCTGGGGACAGGCCAGAGAGGCTACACCTTC.

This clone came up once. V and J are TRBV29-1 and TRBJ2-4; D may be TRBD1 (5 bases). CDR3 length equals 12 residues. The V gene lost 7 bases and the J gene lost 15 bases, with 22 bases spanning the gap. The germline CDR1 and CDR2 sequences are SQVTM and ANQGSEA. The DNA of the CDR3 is TGCAGCGGGCAGGGTGCGAGTGGTTTTTTGTACTTC. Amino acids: CSGQGASGFLYF.

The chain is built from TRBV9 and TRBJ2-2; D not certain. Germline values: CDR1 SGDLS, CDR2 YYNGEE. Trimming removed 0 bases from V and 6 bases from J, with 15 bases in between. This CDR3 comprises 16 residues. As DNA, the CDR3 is TGTGCCAGCAGCGTAGCTATGACGGTAGTATCCGGGGAGCTGTTTTTT. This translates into CASSVAMTVVSGELFF.

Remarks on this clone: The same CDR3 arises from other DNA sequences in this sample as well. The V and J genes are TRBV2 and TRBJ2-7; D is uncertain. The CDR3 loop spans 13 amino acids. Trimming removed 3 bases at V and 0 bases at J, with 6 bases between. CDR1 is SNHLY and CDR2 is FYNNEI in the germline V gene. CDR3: CASSEGSSYEQYF. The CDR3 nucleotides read TGTGCCAGCAGTGAGGGTAGCTCCTACGAGCAGTACTTC.

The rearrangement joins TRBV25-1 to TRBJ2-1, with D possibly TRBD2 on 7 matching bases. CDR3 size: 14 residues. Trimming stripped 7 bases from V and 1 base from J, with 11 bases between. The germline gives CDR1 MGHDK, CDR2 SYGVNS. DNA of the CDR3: TGTGCCAGCAACGGGGGGCAATCCTACAATGAGCAGTTCTTC. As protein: CASNGGQSYNEQFF.

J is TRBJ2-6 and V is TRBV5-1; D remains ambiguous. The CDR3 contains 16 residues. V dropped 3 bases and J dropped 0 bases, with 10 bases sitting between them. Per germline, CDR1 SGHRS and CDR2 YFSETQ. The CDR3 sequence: CASSYSSSSGANVLTF. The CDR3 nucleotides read TGCGCCAGCAGCTACAGTTCCTCCTCTGGGGCCAACGTCCTGACTTTC.

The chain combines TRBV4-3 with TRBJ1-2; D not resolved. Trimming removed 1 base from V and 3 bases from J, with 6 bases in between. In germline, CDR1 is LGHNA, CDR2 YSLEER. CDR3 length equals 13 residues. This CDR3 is CASSQGSYYGYTF. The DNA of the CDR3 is TGCGCCAGCAGCCAAGGATCGTACTATGGCTACACCTTC.